Presented here are 14 T cell receptor beta chains from one specimen sequenced in a study of CD4 T cells in relation to SARS-CoV-2 and coronaviruses. The antigens of these receptors remain unknown. Unexposed donor CD4+ T cells date from 2011-2018, before the COVID-19 pandemic. The cells were cultured for about ten days before CD4+ T cells were isolated. Clones were read by immunoSEQ multiplex PCR, and TCRdb kept only the in-frame ones, dropping some. The table shows 20,000 to 25,000 clones, with 76% occurring only once. The sequenced material came from CD4+ T cells from PBMCs, cultured in vitro. The receptor source for this set is a human donor in good health.

The rearrangement uses TRBV24-1 and TRBJ2-7; D uncertain. The V gene's germline CDR1 is KGHDR and CDR2 SFDVKD. The CDR3 length is 14 residues. Deletions cut 7 bases from V and 2 bases from J, with 14 bases between. Written as DNA, the CDR3 is TGTGCCACCAGACATGAGGAACCCGCCTACGAGCAGTACTTC. Translated: CATRHEEPAYEQYF.

The V call is TRBV11-3, the J call TRBJ1-1; 7 bases are shared with TRBD1. This CDR3 has 18 residues. Germline V gene sequence: CDR1 SGHNT, CDR2 YENEEA. J was trimmed by 4 bases and V by 2 bases; bases with no gene match: 16. CDR3 coding DNA: TGTGCCAGCAGCTTATTGTTCATCAGGGGGGCGCGGTTCACTGAAGCTTTCTTT. The encoded protein is CASSLLFIRGARFTEAFF.

The chain is built from TRBV5-6 and TRBJ2-5; D may be TRBD1 or TRBD2 (6 bases each). The CDR3 consists of 16 residues. Trimming took off 2 bases at V and 7 bases at J, with 21 bases between the two ends. CDR1 is SGHDT and CDR2 is YYEEEE in the germline V gene. CDR3 DNA sequence: TGTGCCAGCAGCTTAGGGAGTACGGGGGCTGTTGGGACCCAGTACTTC. Translating it yields CASSLGSTGAVGTQYF.

A few counts support this clone. CDR3 residues: CASSLDQWRSTVRAEAFF. The CDR3 DNA is TGTGCCAGCAGCTTAGATCAGTGGAGGTCGACTGTTCGCGCTGAAGCTTTCTTT. The chain carries TRBV11-2 and TRBJ1-1, with D unresolved. Deletions cut 0 bases from V and 6 bases from J, with 23 bases between. The CDR3 has 18 amino acids. From germline, CDR1 is SGHAT and CDR2 FQNNGV.

The J gene is TRBJ2-1, the V gene TRBV24-1; the D is unclear. The germline V gene has CDR1 KGHDR and CDR2 SFDVKD. The CDR3 is 14 residues long. The V end lost 1 base, the J end lost 3 bases, and 6 bases lay between the germline ends. The CDR3 reads CATSDLNSYNEQFF. The CDR3 DNA is TGTGCCACCAGTGATTTAAACAGCTACAATGAGCAGTTCTTC.

The V and J genes are TRBV19 and TRBJ1-4; 11 bases are a match to TRBD1. Germline V gene lookup returns CDR1 LNHDA and CDR2 SQIVND (reference sequence). The CDR3 sequence is 19 residues long. Trimming removed 0 bases from V and 1 base from J; junction bases left unmatched: 7. The CDR3 spells CASSIEERTGGLTNEKLFF. CDR3 coding DNA: TGTGCCAGTAGTATAGAAGAGAGGACAGGGGGCTTAACTAATGAAAAACTGTTTTTT.

This chain uses TRBV4-2 with TRBJ2-6; D possibly corresponds to TRBD1 (5 bases). With 0 bases removed from V and 0 bases from J, the gap between germline ends came to 18 bases. Germline CDR1 and CDR2: LGHNA and YNFKEQ. The CDR3 runs to 20 residues. CDR3 sequence (DNA): TGTGCCAGCAGCCAAGATTTTCGTGACAGTGCCTACTCTGGGGCCAACGTCCTGACTTTC. Translated: CASSQDFRDSAYSGANVLTF.

This chain connects TRBV18 to TRBJ1-1; possible D gene TRBD1, 5 bases. Trimming pared 0 bases from V and 5 bases from J, leaving 13 bases between. This CDR3 has 15 amino acids. CDR1 and CDR2 from the germline V gene are KGHSH and LQKENI. The CDR3 loop reads CASSPPAGAVTEAFF. The DNA for the CDR3 is TGTGCCAGCTCACCACCGGCCGGGGCAGTGACTGAAGCTTTCTTT.

The rearrangement links TRBV5-1 to TRBJ2-1, with 10 bases fitting TRBD2. V shed 6 bases, J shed 9 bases, and the junction held 15 bases outside the gene matches. There are 16 residues in the CDR3. CDR1 is SGHRS and CDR2 is YFSETQ in the germline V gene. Written as DNA, the CDR3 is TGCGCCAGCACTCGCGAGGGAGCGGGAGGGCCACGTGAGCAGTTCTTC. The encoded protein is CASTREGAGGPREQFF.

In regard to this clone: The limits of the CDR3 on the DNA are not certain, so only TCRdb's listed CDR3 is given. The chain has TRBV11-2 and TRBJ1-1. Germline CDR1 is SGHAT and CDR2 is FQNNGV. From its first to its last residue, the CDR3 has 14 amino acids. The CDR3 here is CASTFGAEGTEAFF.

This clone was detected a few times. The gene calls are TRBV4-1 and TRBJ2-7; no definite D call. The CDR3 totals 16 residues. The germline V gene encodes CDR1 MGHRA and CDR2 YSYEKL. V dropped 2 bases and J dropped 0 bases, with 14 bases sitting between them. CDR3 in amino acids: CASSQSGVLSSYEQYF. The CDR3 DNA is TGCGCCAGCAGCCAATCGGGCGTATTATCCTCCTACGAGCAGTACTTC.

J is TRBJ1-4 and V is TRBV3-1 (or the pseudogene TRBV3-2); 10 bases are a match to TRBD1. CDR1 and CDR2 (germline): LGHDT, YNNKEL (reference sequence). V lost 5 bases to trimming and J lost 4 bases; unmatched junction nucleotides: 4. This CDR3 is 15 amino acids long. CDR3 protein: CASSARTGGNEKLFF. The CDR3 coding sequence is TGTGCCAGCAGCGCGCGGACAGGGGGTAATGAAAAACTGTTTTTT.

The V call is TRBV6-5, the J call TRBJ2-6; D not resolved. Trimming left V 2 bases short and J 2 bases short, with 10 bases between. Germline V gene data show CDR1 as MNHEY and CDR2 as SVGAGI. CDR3 size: 16 residues. CDR3 residues: CASSYGNTPGANVLTF. For the CDR3, the DNA is TGTGCCAGCAGTTACGGCAACACCCCTGGGGCCAACGTCCTGACTTTC.

The V gene is TRBV15, the J gene TRBJ1-5, with D unclear. The CDR3 is 15 residues long. The V and J ends lost 1 base and 6 bases respectively, with 13 bases between them. Germline V gene data show CDR1 as LNHNV and CDR2 as YYDKDF (reference sequence). The CDR3 nucleotides are TGTGCCACCAGCAGAGCCCTGTCTGTAGGTCAGCCCCAGCATTTT. It translates to CATSRALSVGQPQHF.